Each of the 28 T cell receptor beta chains below was sequenced from the same sample in a study of T cell repertoires and HLA-DP antigens. Antigen specificity for these receptors is unknown. TCRdb's copy holds only in-frame clones and misses some; the assay was immunoSEQ multiplex PCR. Among roughly 110,000 clones listed, approximately 92% were seen once. The sample was CD4+ T cells from PBMCs. These receptors were taken from a woman under 30 in good health and CMV-seronegative.

The gene calls are TRBV10-3 and TRBJ1-4, with TRBD1 matching over 7 bases. V dropped 4 bases and J dropped 2; count of bases not matched to a gene: 1. CDR1 and CDR2 from the germline V gene are ENHRY and SYGVKD. This CDR3 has 14 residues. CDR3 loop: CAISAGQTNEKLFF. In DNA, the CDR3 is TGTGCCATCAGTGCGGGACAGACTAATGAAAAACTGTTTTTT.

The genes are TRBV11-3 and TRBJ2-2; D remains ambiguous. The CDR3 spans 15 residues. The V gene lost 3 bases and the J gene lost 3 bases, with 11 bases spanning the gap. Germline CDR1 and CDR2: SGHNT and YENEEA. The CDR3 DNA sequence: TGTGCCAGCAGCTTTGGGTTGGCGGACACCGGGGAGCTGTTTTTT. It yields the protein CASSFGLADTGELFF.

The chain links TRBV20-1 to TRBJ1-1; no definite D call. Looked up from germline, CDR1 is DFQATT and CDR2 is SNEGSKA (reference sequence). CDR3 length: 11 residues. V was shortened by 3 bases and J by 6 bases, with 8 bases between the two germline ends. CDR3: CSASAGPEAFF. For the CDR3, the DNA is TGCAGTGCTAGCGCGGGCCCTGAAGCTTTCTTT.

The chain has TRBV2 and TRBJ2-7, with 7 bases fitting TRBD1. Trimming at V came to 4 bases and at J to 2 bases, leaving 5 bases not matched to a gene. Germline V gives CDR1 SNHLY, CDR2 FYNNEI. CDR3 length equals 14 residues. The DNA of the CDR3 is TGTGCCAGCAGTGTGAACAGGGGCCCCTACGAGCAGTACTTC. Translated, it gives CASSVNRGPYEQYF.

The chain has TRBV27 and TRBJ1-1, with TRBD1 as a possible D gene (6 bases). This CDR3 has 17 amino acids. Trimming stripped 1 base from V and 5 bases from J, with 20 bases between. CDR1 and CDR2 (germline): MNHEY, SMNVEV (reference sequence). The CDR3, as DNA: TGTGCCAGCAGTTTATTCCCAGGGGCAGGATCGGGGACTGAAGCTTTCTTT. As protein: CASSLFPGAGSGTEAFF.

The chain is built from TRBV7-2 and TRBJ1-5, with no clear D. Per the germline V gene, CDR1 is SGHTA and CDR2 is FQGNSA. This CDR3 contains 14 residues. V lost 2 bases to trimming and J lost 0 bases, with 5 bases between them. The chain's CDR3 is CASSLYGSNQPQHF. CDR3 DNA: TGTGCCAGCAGCTTATACGGTAGCAATCAGCCCCAGCATTTT. Variable domain in full (rest from reference TRBV7-2 and TRBJ1-5): GAGVSQSPSNKVTEKGKDVELRCDPISGHTALYWYRQSLGQGLEFLIYFQGNSAPDKSGLPSDRFSAERTGGSVSTLTIQRTQQEDSAVYLCASSLYGSNQPQHFGDGTRLSIL.

In DNA, the CDR3 is TGTGCCAGCAGCGTTAATAGCGGTCCGGGGACCGGGGAGCTGTTTTTT. This translates into CASSVNSGPGTGELFF. The J gene is TRBJ2-2, the V gene TRBV9, with D possibly being TRBD2 (6 bases). Trimming took off 2 bases at V and 5 bases at J, with 16 bases between the two ends. Per the germline V gene, CDR1 is SGDLS and CDR2 is YYNGEE. The CDR3 is 16 residues long.

V and J are TRBV6-5 and TRBJ2-3; TRBD2 matches at 8 bases. The ends lost 7 bases at V and 2 bases at J; junction bases unmatched: 5. Looked up from germline, CDR1 is MNHEY and CDR2 is SVGAGI. The CDR3 loop spans 14 amino acids. Written as DNA, the CDR3 is TGTGCCAGCAAGGGCGGGGGGATCACAGATACGCAGTATTTT. Its translation: CASKGGGITDTQYF.

This chain joins TRBV7-9 and TRBJ1-5; D is unresolved. Germline assignment: CDR1 SEHNR and CDR2 FQNEAQ (reference sequence). CDR3 size: 12 residues. Trimming took 5 bases from V and 11 from J, leaving 13 bases between them. CDR3 DNA: TGTGCCAGCAGCCCAAGCGTGGGGACCCAGCATTTT. This gives the protein CASSPSVGTQHF.

J is TRBJ2-3 and V is TRBV7-3; D possibly uses TRBD1 or TRBD2 (5 bases each). Trimming took off 1 base at V and 4 bases at J, with 12 bases between the two ends. Germline V gives CDR1 SGHTA, CDR2 FQGTGA. CDR3 length: 15 residues. The CDR3 nucleotides read TGTGCCAGCAGCTTAAGGGTGGGGGTGGCAGATACGCAGTATTTT. Encoded protein: CASSLRVGVADTQYF.

This chain joins TRBV30 and TRBJ1-1; maybe TRBD1 (6 bases). The CDR3 length is 12 residues. Trimming took 4 bases from V and 1 from J, leaving 7 bases between them. CDR1 GTSNPN and CDR2 SVGIG come from the germline V gene (reference sequence). The CDR3 nucleotides read TGTGCCTGGAACAGGGAGAACACTGAAGCTTTCTTT. Amino acids: CAWNRENTEAFF.

V usage is TRBV7-2 and J usage is TRBJ1-3; the D gene is possibly TRBD1 (5 bases). Trimming took 4 bases from V and 1 from J, leaving 14 bases between them. The CDR3 has 16 residues. Germline V lookup: CDR1 SGHTA, CDR2 FQGNSA. CDR3 region: CASSSSPTASGNTIYF. The CDR3 DNA is TGTGCCAGCAGCTCCTCGCCGACAGCATCTGGAAACACCATATATTTT.

CDR3 DNA sequence: TGCAGCGTTGACCCCGGACAGACCGGGGAGCTGTTTTTT. This codes for CSVDPGQTGELFF. The rearrangement joins TRBV29-1 to TRBJ2-2, with D tentatively TRBD1 (6 bases). Germline CDR1 reads SQVTM; CDR2 reads ANQGSEA. The CDR3 runs 13 residues. The V and J ends lost 3 bases and 5 bases respectively, with 10 bases between them.

V usage is TRBV14 and J usage is TRBJ2-7; maybe TRBD1 (6 bases). The germline V gene encodes CDR1 SGHDN and CDR2 FVKESK. This CDR3 comprises 15 residues. V gave up 7 bases and J gave up 0 bases, with 16 bases separating them. This CDR3 is CASTEDSASSYEQYV. The CDR3 bases are TGTGCCAGCACGGAGGACAGCGCCAGCTCCTACGAGCAGTACGTC.

This clone was seen just once. The CDR3 loop is CASSLDIYSVNGYTF. In DNA, the CDR3 is TGTGCCAGCAGCTTAGATATCTACAGTGTTAATGGCTACACCTTC. V is TRBV7-2 and J is TRBJ1-2; D uncertain. The CDR3 extends over 15 amino acids. Germline loops: CDR1 SGHTA, CDR2 FQGNSA. V was shortened by 1 base and J by 6 bases, with 15 bases between the two germline ends.

The rearrangement joins TRBV5-5 to TRBJ1-1, with unresolved D. There are 11 residues in the CDR3. The ends were cut back, 0 bases at V and 7 bases at J, with 4 bases in the middle. CDR1 and CDR2 from the germline V gene are SGHKS and YYEKEE (reference sequence). CDR3 region: CASSLAREAFF. Here the CDR3 DNA reads TGTGCCAGCAGCTTGGCCCGTGAAGCTTTCTTT.

This clone was detected only once. The rearrangement joins TRBV4-2 to TRBJ2-7; 8 nucleotides line up with TRBD2. With V trimmed by 0 bases and J by 6 bases, 4 bases remained unmatched. Looked up from germline, CDR1 is LGHNA and CDR2 is YNFKEQ. The CDR3 loop spans 14 amino acids. CDR3 in amino acids: CASSQERAGGEQYF. The CDR3 coding sequence is TGTGCCAGCAGCCAAGAGAGGGCGGGAGGCGAGCAGTACTTC.

The chain employs TRBV5-4 and TRBJ1-2; D not resolved. The V gene lost 2 bases and the J gene lost 0 bases, with 2 bases spanning the gap. Per germline, CDR1 SGHNT and CDR2 YYREEE (reference sequence). The length of the CDR3 is 12 residues. CDR3 nucleotides: TGTGCCAGCAGCTTCCCTAACTATGGCTACACCTTC. Its protein is CASSFPNYGYTF.

The chain uses TRBV7-9 and TRBJ2-3, with 13 nucleotides matching TRBD2. V lost 4 bases and J lost 3; bases outside the gene matches: 10. This CDR3 comprises 18 residues. Germline CDR1 is SEHNR and CDR2 is FQNEAQ (reference sequence). CDR3 nucleotides: TGTGCCAGCAGCTGGACTAGCGGGGGAGGGTTCAGGACAGATACGCAGTATTTT. Amino acid sequence: CASSWTSGGGFRTDTQYF.

The CDR3 coding sequence is TGTGCCAGCAGCTCCAGACCAGTGCCTGCAGATACGCAGTATTTT. It codes for CASSSRPVPADTQYF. The chain couples TRBV7-3 to TRBJ2-3; D is unresolved. Germline V gene lookup returns CDR1 SGHTA and CDR2 FQGTGA. The CDR3 totals 15 residues. V lost 4 bases to trimming and J lost 4 bases, with 15 bases between them.

The CDR3 spells CASSMDRSGETQYF. CDR3 nucleotides: TGTGCCAGCTCAATGGACCGGTCAGGAGAGACCCAGTACTTC. The chain recombines TRBV18 with TRBJ2-5; no clear D. This CDR3 contains 14 residues. Trimming shortened V by 5 bases and J by 4 bases, and 14 bases separated the two germline ends. Looked up from germline, CDR1 is KGHSH and CDR2 is LQKENI. Based on the CDR3 plus reference TRBV18 and TRBJ2-5, the full variable domain is NAGVMQNPRHLVRRRGQEARLRCSPMKGHSHVYWYRQLPEEGLKFMVYLQKENIIDESGMPKERFSAEFPKEGPSILRIQQVVRGDSAAYFCASSMDRSGETQYFGPGTRLLVL.

The chain joins TRBV5-1 to TRBJ1-5; D unresolved. Germline CDR1 SGHRS, CDR2 YFSETQ. V gave up 4 bases and J gave up 0 bases, with 11 bases separating them. The CDR3 length is 15 residues. The CDR3 sequence is CASSLGPISNQPQHF. CDR3 nucleotide sequence: TGCGCCAGCAGCCTAGGACCGATTAGCAATCAGCCCCAGCATTTT.

This chain joins TRBV7-9 and TRBJ1-1; no definite D call. Germline V gene sequence: CDR1 SEHNR, CDR2 FQNEAQ (reference sequence). The CDR3 spans 14 residues. V was clipped by 5 bases and J by 5 bases, with 15 bases between them. The CDR3 is CASSQPPGGTEAFF. The CDR3 nucleotides are TGTGCCAGCAGCCAGCCCCCGGGAGGGACTGAAGCTTTCTTT.

The count of this clone is one. The rearrangement links TRBV5-6 to TRBJ2-3; D call uncertain. V lost 4 bases and J 1 base, leaving 10 bases between the germline ends. This CDR3 spans 14 amino acids. The V gene's germline CDR1 is SGHDT and CDR2 YYEEEE. The CDR3: CASSPLWGTDTQYF. In DNA, the CDR3 is TGTGCCAGCAGCCCCCTGTGGGGCACAGATACGCAGTATTTT. Full variable domain (missing parts from reference TRBV5-6 and TRBJ2-3): DAGVTQSPTHLIKTRGQQVTLRCSPKSGHDTVSWYQQALGQGPQFIFQYYEEEERQRGNFPDRFSGHQFPNYSSELNVNALLLGDSALYLCASSPLWGTDTQYFGPGTRLTVL.

The chain couples TRBV19 to TRBJ2-7; D might be TRBD2 (6 bases). Between the trimmed V and J ends, which lost 7 bases and 2 bases, there was a span of 15 bases. This CDR3 contains 14 residues. Germline CDR1 LNHDA, CDR2 SQIVND (reference sequence). The CDR3 region has the DNA TGTGCCAGTACCCCGGGGACTGGTACCTACGAGCAGTACTTC. Its protein is CASTPGTGTYEQYF.

On this clone: A junction boundary mismatches the germline segment, possibly from a read error. The V and J genes are TRBV10-3 and TRBJ1-2; 9 positions agree with TRBD1. Germline V lookup: CDR1 ENHRY, CDR2 SYGVKD. The CDR3 is 12 residues long. CDR3 residues: CASSEQGAGYTF. In nucleotides, the CDR3 is TGTGCCAGCAGTGAACAGGGGGCCGGCTACACCTTC.

V gene TRBV5-1 combines with J gene TRBJ1-4; D gene ambiguous. The V end was cut by 1 base, the J end by 8 bases, with 9 bases between. From germline, CDR1 is SGHRS and CDR2 YFSETQ. The CDR3 is 13 residues long. CDR3 protein: CASSLSGGEKLFF. The CDR3 DNA reads TGCGCCAGCAGCTTGTCGGGTGGGGAAAAACTGTTTTTT.

This chain uses TRBV29-1 with TRBJ1-3, with a weak D call TRBD1 (5 bases). Deletions cut 7 bases from V and 1 base from J, with 20 bases between. The CDR3 sequence is 16 residues long. Germline V lookup: CDR1 SQVTM, CDR2 ANQGSEA. The CDR3 region is CSARTGQAPSGNTIYF. The CDR3 DNA is TGCAGCGCCCGTACCGGACAAGCTCCTTCTGGAAACACCATATATTTT.